This T cell receptor (beta chain) was sequenced during a study of T cell clonality in common variable immunodeficiency. Broader study findings: Links between repertoire features and CVID complications were heterogeneity-limited. Compared with healthy controls, CVID subjects showed increased TCRbeta clonality, mostly in about a third.

Some clones are missing from TCRdb's copy, which holds only in-frame ones; the method was immunoSEQ multiplex PCR. Sampling found about 60,000 clones, none seen once. This clone has a count of ten or more. Its specificity is not known. The read stops 3 residues short of the end of the CDR3; the missing end is completed from the germline J gene. Germline assignment: CDR1 MNHEY and CDR2 SMNVEV (reference sequence). There are 14 residues in the CDR3. After removal of 4 bases from V and 8 bases from J, the junction contained 4 bases not matched to a gene. The sequencing input was peripheral blood mononuclear cells. The clonotype comes from a person aged 18 to 70 in good health. The rearrangement uses TRBV27 and TRBJ2-1; 11 bases are a match to TRBD2. CDR3 residues: CASSSLAGEDEQFF. CDR3 DNA, as far as it was read: TGTGCCAGCAGTTCACTAGCGGGAGAGGATGAG.